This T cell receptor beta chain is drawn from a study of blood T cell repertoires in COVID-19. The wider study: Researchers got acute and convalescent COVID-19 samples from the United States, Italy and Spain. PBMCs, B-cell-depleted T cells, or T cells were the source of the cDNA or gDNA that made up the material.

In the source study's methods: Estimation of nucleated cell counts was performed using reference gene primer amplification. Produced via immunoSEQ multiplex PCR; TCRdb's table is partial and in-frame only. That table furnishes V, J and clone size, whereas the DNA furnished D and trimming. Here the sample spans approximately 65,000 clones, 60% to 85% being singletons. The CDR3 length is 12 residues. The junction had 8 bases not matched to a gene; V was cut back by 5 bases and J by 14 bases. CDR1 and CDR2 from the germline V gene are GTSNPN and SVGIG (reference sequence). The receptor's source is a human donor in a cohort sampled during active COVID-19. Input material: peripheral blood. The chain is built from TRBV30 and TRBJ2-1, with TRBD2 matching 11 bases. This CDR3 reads CAWDLSGGAKFF. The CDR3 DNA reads TGTGCCTGGGATCTTAGCGGGGGGGCCAAGTTCTTC. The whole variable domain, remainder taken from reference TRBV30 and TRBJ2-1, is SQTIHQWPATLVQPVGSPLSLECTVEGTSNPNLYWYRQAAGRGLQLLFYSVGIGQISSEVPQNLSASRPQDRQFILSSKKLLLSDSGFYLCAWDLSGGAKFFGPGTRLTVL.